This T cell receptor beta chain was captured in a study of T cells in Graves' hyperthyroidism and ophthalmopathy. General study findings and limits: Through a model of 13 V-J features, ophthalmopathy was separated from stable hyperthyroidism.

The CDR3 is 15 residues long. CDR1 is SGHAT, CDR2 FQNNGV, per germline. There were TCR beta CDR3 regions amplified from RNA transcripts. The TCR CDR3 first-round RT-PCR relied on the HTBI primer set. TCRdb re-derived calls from the multiplex PCR reads in MiXCR, one entry per CDR3 protein. The sample has some 770,000 distinct CDR3 sequences, 16% seen once. Note on this clonotype: Its target is unknown. The junction shows a germline mismatch at one end, possibly a read error.

What was sequenced was blood. V and J are TRBV11-2 and TRBJ2-6; D ambiguous. This receptor was taken from a man between 18 and 29 years old with Graves' hyperthyroidism. CDR3 amino acids: CASSPIRSGTNVLTF. The CDR3 nucleotides read TGTGCCAGCAGCCCAATCCGCTCTGGGACCAACGTCCTGACTTTC.